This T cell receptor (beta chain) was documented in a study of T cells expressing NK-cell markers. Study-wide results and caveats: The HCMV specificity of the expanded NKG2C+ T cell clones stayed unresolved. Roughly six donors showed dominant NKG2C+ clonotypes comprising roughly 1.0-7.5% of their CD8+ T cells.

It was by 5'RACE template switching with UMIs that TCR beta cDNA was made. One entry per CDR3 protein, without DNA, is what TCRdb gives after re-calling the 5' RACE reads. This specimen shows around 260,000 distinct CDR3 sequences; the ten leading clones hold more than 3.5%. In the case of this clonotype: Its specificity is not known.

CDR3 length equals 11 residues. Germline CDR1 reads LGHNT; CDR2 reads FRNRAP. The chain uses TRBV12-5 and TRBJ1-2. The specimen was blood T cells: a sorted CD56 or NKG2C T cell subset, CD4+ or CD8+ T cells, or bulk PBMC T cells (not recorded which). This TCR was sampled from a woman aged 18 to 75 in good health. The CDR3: CASGSDHGYTF. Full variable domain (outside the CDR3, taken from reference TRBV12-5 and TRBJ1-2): DARVTQTPRHKVTEMGQEVTMRCQPILGHNTVFWYRQTMMQGLELLAYFRNRAPLDDSGMPKDRFSAEMPDATLATLKIQPSEPRDSAVYFCASGSDHGYTFGSGTRLTVV.